Shown below are 12 T cell receptor beta chains from a single sample sequenced in a study of sequential checkpoint blockade in melanoma. Treatment denoted: randomized to nivolumab then ipilimumab (arm A) or the reverse (arm B). This table comes from immunoSEQ multiplex PCR, and its TCRdb copy is limited to in-frame clones, with some not included. The table shows 12,000 or so clones, with roughly 24% occurring only once. The sample in question was tumor tissue (inferred from file names), obtained from a patient given nivolumab and ipilimumab in sequence. These receptors came from a human donor with melanoma.

The V and J genes are TRBV6-8 and TRBJ1-2; TRBD1 aligns across 8 bases. CDR3 size: 14 residues. J was trimmed by 6 bases and V by 4 bases; bases with no gene match: 7. CDR1 MNHGY and CDR2 SAAAGT come from the germline V gene. CDR3 sequence: CASSSDRVVHGYTF. DNA of the CDR3: TGTGCCAGCAGTTCGGACAGGGTAGTGCATGGCTACACCTTC.

The chain has TRBV10-2 and TRBJ2-2; 8 bases are shared with TRBD2. The V gene end was trimmed by 3 bases and the J gene end by 4 bases; junction bases not matched to a gene: 4. The V gene's germline CDR1 is WSHSY and CDR2 SAAADI. This CDR3 has 15 residues. The DNA of the CDR3 is TGCGCCAGCAGTGACCCCGGGGGGGCCACCGGGGAGCTGTTTTTT. It is translated as CASSDPGGATGELFF.

V and J are TRBV9 and TRBJ1-2, with D hard to call. Germline V lookup: CDR1 SGDLS, CDR2 YYNGEE. Trimming took off 4 bases at V and 2 bases at J, with 6 bases between the two ends. The length of the CDR3 is 12 residues. The CDR3: CASSFGNYGYTF. The CDR3 coding sequence is TGTGCCAGCAGCTTCGGGAACTATGGCTACACCTTC.

This chain connects TRBV19 to TRBJ1-5, with unresolved D. V gave up 0 bases and J gave up 2 bases, with 8 bases separating them. CDR3 length equals 15 residues. Germline loops: CDR1 LNHDA, CDR2 SQIVND (reference sequence). The CDR3 loop reads CASSIEHGGNQPQHF. The CDR3 DNA follows: TGTGCCAGTAGTATAGAACACGGTGGCAATCAGCCCCAGCATTTT. Full variable domain (outside the CDR3, taken from reference TRBV19 and TRBJ1-5): DGGITQSPKYLFRKEGQNVTLSCEQNLNHDAMYWYRQDPGQGLRLIYYSQIVNDFQKGDIAEGYSVSREKKESFPLTVTSAQKNPTAFYLCASSIEHGGNQPQHFGDGTRLSIL.

This clone was counted many times. The same CDR3 also results from other DNA sequences found in this sample. The chain joins TRBV6-8 to TRBJ1-1, with D maybe TRBD1 (5 bases). The CDR3 extends over 13 amino acids. The V gene's germline CDR1 is MNHGY and CDR2 SAAAGT. Between the trimmed V and J ends, which lost 0 bases and 5 bases, there was a span of 7 bases. The CDR3 nucleotides read TGTGCCAGCAGTTACTCTGGGGGGACTGAAGCTTTCTTT. Amino acid sequence: CASSYSGGTEAFF.

The chain couples TRBV2 to TRBJ2-1; tentatively, D is TRBD2 (6 bases). This CDR3 is 14 amino acids long. The germline V gene has CDR1 SNHLY and CDR2 FYNNEI. Trimming pared 8 bases from V and 2 bases from J, leaving 13 bases between. CDR3 DNA sequence: TGTGCCAGCGGAGGAGGCGGGACCTACAATGAGCAGTTCTTC. This sequence encodes CASGGGGTYNEQFF.

This chain joins TRBV28 and TRBJ1-1; no clear D. The V gene's germline CDR1 is MDHEN and CDR2 SYDVKM. The CDR3 has 14 residues. Deletions cut 0 bases from V and 1 base from J, with 6 bases between. DNA for the CDR3: TGTGCCAGCAGTTTATGGCCGGGGAACACTGAAGCTTTCTTT. Its translation is CASSLWPGNTEAFF.

The chain links TRBV11-3 to TRBJ2-3; D is possibly TRBD1 (6 bases). Between the trimmed V and J ends, which lost 5 bases and 5 bases, there was a span of 23 bases. The CDR3 is 17 amino acids. Germline loops: CDR1 SGHNT, CDR2 YENEEA. The CDR3 sequence: CASSVNFKQGRIDTQYF. The CDR3 coding sequence is TGTGCCAGCAGCGTTAATTTTAAACAGGGTAGAATAGATACGCAGTATTTT. Drawing the rest from reference TRBV11-3 and TRBJ2-3, the complete variable domain is EAGVVQSPRYKIIEKKQPVAFWCNPISGHNTLYWYLQNLGQGPELLIRYENEEAVDDSQLPKDRFSAERLKGVDSTLKIQPAELGDSAVYLCASSVNFKQGRIDTQYFGPGTRLTVL.

Worth noting for this clone: Other DNA sequences of this sample code for an identical CDR3. V gene TRBV10-2 combines with J gene TRBJ2-1; TRBD1 matches at 8 bases. Germline V gene data show CDR1 as WSHSY and CDR2 as SAAADI. The V and J ends lost 3 bases and 2 bases, in that order; junction bases with no gene match: 3. The CDR3 is made up of 15 amino acids. CDR3: CASSEGQGPYNEQFF. DNA for the CDR3: TGCGCCAGCAGTGAAGGACAGGGCCCCTACAATGAGCAGTTCTTC.

V usage is TRBV28 and J usage is TRBJ1-3; D uncertain. The CDR3 totals 17 residues. V was shortened by 2 bases and J by 0 bases, with 14 bases between the two germline ends. Germline CDR1 is MDHEN and CDR2 is SYDVKM. CDR3 residues: CASSLIRVPSSGNTIYF. The CDR3 DNA reads TGTGCCAGCAGTTTAATTCGGGTTCCCAGCTCTGGAAACACCATATATTTT.

There are a few counts of this clone. The CDR3 DNA is TGTGCCAGCAGCTTAAGGGTACACCTCTCTGGAAACACCATATATTTT. Protein product: CASSLRVHLSGNTIYF. The chain recombines TRBV11-3 with TRBJ1-3; no clear D. Germline V gene sequence: CDR1 SGHNT, CDR2 YENEEA. The V end lost 2 bases, the J end lost 0 bases, and 11 bases lay between the germline ends. This CDR3 has 16 residues.

The CDR3 DNA follows: TGTGCCAGCTCACCAGGGCGACAGCCCCAGCATTTT. This encodes CASSPGRQPQHF. V is TRBV18 and J is TRBJ1-5; D is uncertain. Trimming pared 2 bases from V and 7 bases from J, leaving 6 bases between. The V gene's germline CDR1 is KGHSH and CDR2 LQKENI. This CDR3 is 12 amino acids long.